This TCR beta chain is drawn from a study of shared clonotypes between healthy human individuals. Whole-study context: Donors consisted of two women and three men between 18 and 49.

Germline lookup yields CDR1 SEHNR and CDR2 FQNEAQ (reference sequence). Trimming left V 6 bases short and J 5 bases short, with 14 bases between. This CDR3 is 14 amino acids long. Terminally differentiated effector memory CD45RA+ cells were excluded from the naive CD8 cells, which were CD45RO-negative and positively selected for CCR7. All donors qualified as healthy HIV-negative adults and had experienced no recent acute infections or vaccinations. Study-wide findings and caveats: Few donors restricted represented genetic and exposure-history diversity. Rarefaction demonstrated incomplete sorted-subset sequencing despite large depth.

A remark on this clone: The antigen is unknown.

The repertoire was sequenced with immunoSEQ multiplex PCR; TCRdb's copy has only in-frame clones and lacks some. The repertoire holds about 1.9 million clones, with roughly 95% as singletons. Sequencing was performed on naive CD8+ T cells from PBMCs. The chain carries TRBV7-9 and TRBJ2-1, with D perhaps matching TRBD2 (6 bases). The sequence derives from a young man in good health. Some clones in this sample may be carry-over from other donors' samples. CDR3 loop: CASSLATRNNEQFF. CDR3 sequence (DNA): TGTGCCAGCAGTCTAGCGACCCGGAACAATGAGCAGTTCTTC.